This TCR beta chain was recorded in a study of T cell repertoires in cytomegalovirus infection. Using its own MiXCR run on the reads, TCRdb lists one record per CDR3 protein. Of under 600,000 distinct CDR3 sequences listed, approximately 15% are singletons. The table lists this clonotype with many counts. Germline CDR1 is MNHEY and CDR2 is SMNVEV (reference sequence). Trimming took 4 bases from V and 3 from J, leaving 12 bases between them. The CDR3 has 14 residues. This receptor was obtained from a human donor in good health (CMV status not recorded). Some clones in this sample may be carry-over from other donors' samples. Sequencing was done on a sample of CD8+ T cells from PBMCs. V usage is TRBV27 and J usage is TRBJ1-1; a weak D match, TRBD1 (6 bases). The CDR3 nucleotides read TGTGCCAGCAGTTCCTACAGGGATTACACTGAAGCTTTCTTT. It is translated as CASSSYRDYTEAFF.